Listed below are T cell receptor beta chains from one sample, sequenced in a study of cytomegalovirus exposure and HLA in healthy donors. Sequencing used immunoSEQ multiplex PCR; TCRdb keeps in-frame clones, though not all of them. The sample contains tens of thousands of clones, around 94% of which appear only once. Sequences were obtained from PBMCs. The receptor source for this set is a woman aged 18-29 years in good health and CMV-seronegative. The CDR3 runs from the conserved cysteine through the conserved F or W. The D gene is left open where the match is weak. Size values are once, few and many counts, or a class for expanded clones, and some rows have none.

d_call,v_call,clone_size,cdr3_aa
TRBD1,TRBV11-3,.,CASSRDRVTGELFF
TRBD2,TRBV28,.,CASSPRKRGATYNEQFF
.,TRBV5-4,.,CASSLESGVNYGYTF
.,TRBV6-4,.,CASSEVPEKTQYF
TRBD1,TRBV5-1,.,CASSLEDRASGNTIYF
.,TRBV6-5,.,CASTDLGRMNTEAFF
TRBD1,TRBV7-8,.,CASSTIRQGKEKLFF
TRBD1,TRBV18,once,CASSPTGETGELFF
.,TRBV4-3,.,CASSQGHGNEKLFF
.,TRBV19,.,CASSSGQSRYF
.,TRBV19,once,CASSSMGGYGNQPQHF
.,TRBV4-3,.,CASSSRGYGTEAFF
TRBD1,TRBV7-9,once,CASSRQGLYEQYF
TRBD2,TRBV11-3,few,CASSSGGLEQFF
TRBD2,TRBV13,.,CASSFPTSPQRDTQYF
TRBD2,TRBV28,few,CASSLRGLAGDQTLNTGELFF
TRBD1,TRBV2,.,CASRSQGKAEAFF
TRBD2,TRBV9,.,CASSSSGGVTGELFF
TRBD2,TRBV5-3,.,CARSLPVPREAGGPADTGELFF
.,TRBV7-2,.,CASSQPKGVRHF
.,TRBV11-2,.,CASSPLRGSNYGYTF
.,TRBV7-3,.,CASSLPEETQYF
TRBD2,TRBV18,.,CASSPPGLAGGIYNEQFF
.,TRBV5-4,.,CASSGSGSYQETQYF